This TCR beta chain was sequenced for a study of blood T cell repertoires in COVID-19. Study context: T cells, B-cell-depleted T cells, or PBMCs supplied cDNA or gDNA.

Profiling relied on immunoSEQ multiplex PCR, and the TCRdb table lists in-frame clones only, not all of them. The sample holds roughly 330,000 clones, over 70% seen once. Germline trimming cut 2 bases from V and 6 bases from J; bases unmatched to any gene: 7. Germline lookup yields CDR1 WNHNN and CDR2 SYGVQD (reference sequence). The CDR3 length is 15 residues. Researchers sorted participants into cohorts using their self-reported clinical history. Material for sequencing was PBMCs or T cells enriched from blood (not recorded which). The TCR comes from a man between 25 and 39 years old who had recovered from COVID-19. J is TRBJ2-1 and V is TRBV10-1, with 7 bases fitting TRBD2. CDR3 DNA: TGCGCCAGCAGTGAGGGTACTCTAGCGGTCAATGAGCAGTTCTTC. Translation gives CASSEGTLAVNEQFF.